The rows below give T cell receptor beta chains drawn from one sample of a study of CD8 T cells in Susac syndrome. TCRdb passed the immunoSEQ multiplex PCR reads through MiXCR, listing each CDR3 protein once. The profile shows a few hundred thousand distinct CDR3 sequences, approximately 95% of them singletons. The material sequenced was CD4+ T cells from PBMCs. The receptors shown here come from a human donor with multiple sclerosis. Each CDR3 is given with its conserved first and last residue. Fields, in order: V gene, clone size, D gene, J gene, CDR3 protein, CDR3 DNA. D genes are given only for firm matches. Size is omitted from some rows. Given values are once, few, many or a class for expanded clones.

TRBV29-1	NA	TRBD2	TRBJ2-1	CSVGATSRLRNEQFF	TGCAGCGTTGGGGCGACTAGCCGATTACGGAATGAGCAGTTCTTC
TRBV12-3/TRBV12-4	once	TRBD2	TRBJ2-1	CASSSWTGTSVQSSYNEQFF	TGTGCCAGCAGTTCGTGGACCGGGACTAGCGTCCAAAGCTCCTACAATGAGCAGTTCTTC
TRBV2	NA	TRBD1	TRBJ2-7	CARGDRGGYEQYF	TGTGCCAGGGGGGACAGGGGTGGATACGAGCAGTACTTC
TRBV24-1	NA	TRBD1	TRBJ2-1	CATSEAGTGDGEQFF	TGTGCCACCAGTGAGGCCGGGACAGGGGACGGTGAGCAGTTCTTC
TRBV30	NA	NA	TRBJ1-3	CAWTGAAGNTIYF	TGTGCCTGGACAGGGGCCGCCGGAAACACCATATATTTT
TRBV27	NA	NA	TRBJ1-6	CASSQSRGPLHF	TGTGCCAGCAGTCAATCTCGAGGGCCCCTCCACTTT
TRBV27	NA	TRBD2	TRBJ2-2	CASSSIAGVTGELFF	TGTGCCAGCAGTTCAATAGCGGGAGTGACCGGGGAGCTGTTTTTT
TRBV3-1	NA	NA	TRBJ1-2	CASSPTRSVGDYGYTF	TGTGCCAGCAGCCCCACGAGGTCGGTAGGGGACTATGGCTACACCTTC
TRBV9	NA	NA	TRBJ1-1	CASSVAVGEVAEAFF	TGTGCCAGCAGCGTAGCTGTCGGGGAAGTCGCTGAAGCTTTCTTT
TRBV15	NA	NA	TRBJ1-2	CATSRGLESNYGYTF	TGTGCCACCAGCAGGGGACTTGAATCTAACTATGGCTACACCTTC
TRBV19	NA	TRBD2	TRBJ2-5	CASSSERGTIQETQYF	TGTGCCAGTAGTTCAGAGCGGGGGACAATTCAAGAGACCCAGTACTTC
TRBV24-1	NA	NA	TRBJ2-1	CATSDQKVDEQFF	TGTGCCACCAGTGATCAGAAGGTTGATGAGCAGTTCTTC
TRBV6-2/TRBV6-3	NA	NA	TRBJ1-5	CASSYSATWANQPQHF	TGTGCCAGCAGTTACTCGGCGACCTGGGCCAATCAGCCCCAGCATTTT
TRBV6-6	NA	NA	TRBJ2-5	CASSYSGLGQETQYF	TGTGCCAGCAGTTACTCGGGGCTGGGACAAGAGACCCAGTACTTC
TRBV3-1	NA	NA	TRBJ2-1	CASSQDHEQFF	TGTGCCAGCAGCCAAGATCATGAGCAGTTCTTC
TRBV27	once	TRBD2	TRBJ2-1	CASSRTSGREQFF	TGTGCCAGCTCACGGACTAGCGGGAGAGAGCAGTTCTTC
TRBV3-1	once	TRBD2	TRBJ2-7	CASSPTSGSRVEQYF	TGTGCCAGCAGCCCGACTAGCGGGAGTCGTGTCGAGCAGTACTTC
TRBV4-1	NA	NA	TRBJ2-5	CASSIGVQETQYF	TGCGCCAGTAGCATAGGGGTACAAGAGACCCAGTACTTC
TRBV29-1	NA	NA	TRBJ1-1	CSVDGGIEAFF	TGCAGCGTCGATGGGGGGATTGAAGCTTTCTTT
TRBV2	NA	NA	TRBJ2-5	CASREVGETQYF	TGTGCCAGCAGGGAGGTTGGAGAGACCCAGTACTTC
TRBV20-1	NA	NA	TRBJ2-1	CSARVPGAYNEQFF	TGCAGTGCTAGAGTTCCGGGGGCCTACAATGAGCAGTTCTTC
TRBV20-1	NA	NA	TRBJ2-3	CGGEGTDTQYF	TGCGGGGGCGAGGGCACAGATACGCAGTATTTT
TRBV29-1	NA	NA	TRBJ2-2	CSVEERPATGELFF	TGCAGCGTTGAGGAGCGGCCGGCCACCGGGGAGCTGTTTTTT
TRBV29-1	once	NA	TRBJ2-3	CSASAGTDTQYF	TGCAGCGCTTCTGCCGGCACAGATACGCAGTATTTT
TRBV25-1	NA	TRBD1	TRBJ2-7	CASSGPQQGAPYEQYF	TGTGCCAGCAGTGGACCCCAACAGGGGGCCCCCTACGAGCAGTACTTC
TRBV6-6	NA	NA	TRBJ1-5	CASTYGEQPQHF	TGTGCCAGCACCTACGGGGAACAGCCCCAGCATTTT
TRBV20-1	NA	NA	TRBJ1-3	CSASKGGNTIYF	TGCAGTGCTAGTAAGGGTGGAAACACCATATATTTT
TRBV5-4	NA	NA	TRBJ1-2	CASSSPGEPHHGYTF	TGTGCCAGCAGCTCCCCGGGGGAACCTCACCATGGCTACACCTTC
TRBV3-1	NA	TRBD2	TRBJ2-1	CASSQGIWMREGYNEQFF	TGTGCCAGCAGCCAAGGAATCTGGATGCGGGAGGGTTACAATGAGCAGTTCTTC
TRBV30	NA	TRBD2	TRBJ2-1	CAWKLAGGNEQFF	TGTGCCTGGAAGCTAGCGGGAGGAAACGAGCAGTTCTTC
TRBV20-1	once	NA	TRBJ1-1	CSAGGGGVTEAFF	TGCAGTGCTGGCGGGGGGGGTGTAACTGAAGCTTTCTTT
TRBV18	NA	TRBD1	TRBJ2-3	CASSPLLFQGADTDTQYF	TGTGCCAGCTCACCACTCCTCTTCCAGGGGGCCGACACAGATACGCAGTATTTT
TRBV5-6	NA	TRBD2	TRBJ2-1	CASSTSTSGAWNEQFF	TGTGCCAGCAGCACGTCCACTAGCGGCGCTTGGAATGAGCAGTTCTTC
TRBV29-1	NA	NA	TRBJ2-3	CSSVPLSRYSDTQYF	TGCAGCTCAGTTCCCTTGAGTCGATACTCAGATACGCAGTATTTT
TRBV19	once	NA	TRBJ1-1	CASTRPSNTEAFF	TGTGCCAGTACAAGACCGTCGAACACTGAAGCTTTCTTT
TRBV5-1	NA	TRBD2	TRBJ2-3	CASSGLAGASTDTQYF	TGCGCCAGCAGCGGACTAGCGGGGGCCAGCACAGATACGCAGTATTTT
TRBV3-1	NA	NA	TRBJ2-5	CASRPTGEGTQYF	TGTGCCAGCAGACCTACAGGGGAGGGGACCCAGTACTTC
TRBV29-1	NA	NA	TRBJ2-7	CSVAAGGYEQYF	TGCAGCGTTGCGGCCGGGGGCTACGAGCAGTACTTC
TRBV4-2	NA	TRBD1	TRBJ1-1	CASSQGDRDTEAFF	TGTGCCAGCAGCCAAGGGGACAGGGACACTGAAGCTTTCTTT
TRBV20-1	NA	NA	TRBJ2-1	CSGLSPLGAFFYNEQFF	TGCAGTGGGCTAAGTCCCCTTGGGGCTTTTTTCTACAATGAGCAGTTCTTC
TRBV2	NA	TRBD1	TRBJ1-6	CASRPGQGTYNSPLHF	TGTGCCAGCCGACCGGGACAGGGAACCTATAATTCACCCCTCCACTTT
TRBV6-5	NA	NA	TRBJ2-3	CASSYQGHTQYF	TGTGCCAGCAGTTACCAGGGCCATACGCAGTATTTT
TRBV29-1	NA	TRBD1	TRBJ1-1	CSARQGPMNTEAFF	TGCAGCGCAAGACAGGGCCCCATGAACACTGAAGCTTTCTTT
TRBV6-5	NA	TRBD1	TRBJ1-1	CASSNDRDTEAFF	TGTGCCAGCAGTAACGACAGGGACACTGAAGCTTTCTTT
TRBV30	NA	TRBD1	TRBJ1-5	CAWSADRVNQPQHF	TGTGCCTGGAGTGCCGACAGGGTAAATCAGCCCCAGCATTTT
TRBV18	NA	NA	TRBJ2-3	CASSPTAIPSTDTQYF	TGTGCCAGCTCACCGACAGCGATACCTAGCACAGATACGCAGTATTTT
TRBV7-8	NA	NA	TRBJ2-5	CASSSKSLGNFPQETQYF	TGTGCCAGCAGCAGCAAAAGTCTGGGGAATTTCCCTCAAGAGACCCAGTACTTC
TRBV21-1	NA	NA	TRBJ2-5	CASSKATSGMCQETQYF	TGTGCCAGCAGCAAAGCCACTAGCGGGATGTGCCAAGAGACCCAGTACTTC
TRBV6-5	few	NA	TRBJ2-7	CASSYSKYEQYF	TGTGCCAGCAGTTACTCAAAGTACGAGCAGTACTTC
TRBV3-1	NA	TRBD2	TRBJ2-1	CASSPLGQGLADNEQFF	TGTGCCAGCAGCCCCCTCGGGCAGGGACTAGCGGACAATGAGCAGTTCTTC
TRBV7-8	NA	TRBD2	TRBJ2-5	CASSLYGGAEWETQYF	TGTGCCAGCAGCTTGTACGGGGGGGCTGAGTGGGAGACCCAGTACTTC
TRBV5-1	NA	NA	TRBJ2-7	CASSPLARTEGEQYF	TGCGCCAGCAGCCCTCTCGCCCGGACGGAGGGCGAGCAGTACTTC
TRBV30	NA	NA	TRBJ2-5	CAWSEEGETQYF	TGTGCCTGGAGTGAAGAGGGAGAGACCCAGTACTTC
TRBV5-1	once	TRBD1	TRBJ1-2	CASSQTGADRYGYTF	TGCGCCAGCAGCCAGACAGGGGCCGACCGCTATGGCTACACCTTC
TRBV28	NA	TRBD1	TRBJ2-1	CASSLGQGGSYNEQFF	TGTGCCAGCAGCTTGGGACAGGGAGGGTCCTACAATGAGCAGTTCTTC
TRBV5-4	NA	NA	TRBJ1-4	CASSDSWGAEKLFF	TGTGCCAGCAGCGACAGTTGGGGGGCTGAAAAACTGTTTTTT